Listed below are T cell receptor beta chains from one sample, sequenced in a study of shared clonotypes between healthy human individuals. Clones were read by immunoSEQ multiplex PCR, and TCRdb kept only the in-frame ones, dropping some. The profile shows around 1,100,000 clones, 70% to 85% of them singletons. Sequenced material: memory CD4+ T cells from PBMCs. All receptors derive from a young man in good health. Some clones in this sample may be carry-over from other donors' samples. Both conserved end residues are part of each CDR3. D genes are given only for firm matches. Not every row has a clone size; where given, it reads once, few, many or a size class.

>TRBV7-9|TRBJ1-1|.|.
CASSSQEGGEAFF
TGTGCCAGCAGTTCACAGGAGGGTGGTGAAGCTTTCTTT
>TRBV5-5|TRBJ1-5|.|.
CASSPRDPVGNQPQHF
TGTGCCAGCAGCCCCCGGGACCCGGTAGGCAATCAGCCCCAGCATTTT
>TRBV6-5|TRBJ2-7|TRBD1|.
CATLLPGQGGEQYF
TGTGCCACCCTTCTACCGGGACAGGGTGGCGAGCAGTACTTC
>TRBV30|TRBJ1-1|.|.
CAWSGVFDTEAFF
TGTGCCTGGAGTGGGGTTTTCGACACTGAAGCTTTCTTT
>TRBV5-4|TRBJ2-7|.|.
CASSSGADTYEQYF
TGTGCCAGCAGCTCCGGGGCAGATACCTACGAGCAGTACTTC
>TRBV30|TRBJ2-3|.|.
CAQQVASGTDTQYF
TGTGCCCAACAGGTAGCAAGCGGCACAGATACGCAGTATTTT
>TRBV28|TRBJ2-7|.|.
CASSPGRLRGQYF
TGTGCCAGTTCCCCCGGACGCCTACGAGGGCAGTACTTC
>TRBV27|TRBJ2-7|TRBD1|.
CASSSTYTPDRGHYEQYF
TGTGCCAGCAGTTCAACCTATACACCGGACAGGGGACACTACGAGCAGTACTTC
>TRBV7-9|TRBJ2-1|TRBD1|many
CASSLGDRDYNEQFF
TGTGCCAGCAGCTTAGGGGACAGGGATTACAATGAGCAGTTCTTC
>TRBV4-3|TRBJ2-7|TRBD2|few
CASSRLPGTSGSSYEQYF
TGCGCCAGCAGCCGATTACCCGGGACTAGCGGGAGCTCCTACGAGCAGTACTTC
>TRBV30|TRBJ1-2|.|.
CAWSKDSPYGYTF
TGTGCCTGGAGTAAGGACAGCCCTTATGGCTACACCTTC
>TRBV7-9|TRBJ2-5|.|.
CASSLVRTVQETQYF
TGTGCCAGCAGCTTAGTTAGGACAGTCCAAGAGACCCAGTACTTC
>TRBV9|TRBJ2-5|TRBD2|.
CASSLGLAVYQETQYF
TGTGCCAGCAGCTTGGGACTAGCGGTGTACCAAGAGACCCAGTACTTC
>TRBV7-8|TRBJ2-4|TRBD1|once
CASSLDRGGPLGLRYF
TGTGCCAGCAGCCTAGACAGGGGAGGTCCCCTAGGTTTACGGTACTTC
>TRBV2|TRBJ1-1|.|.
CASSAWNTEAFF
TGTGCCAGCAGTGCTTGGAACACTGAAGCTTTCTTT
>TRBV7-9|TRBJ2-7|TRBD1|.
CASSERTGGIDEQYF
TGTGCCAGCAGCGAAAGGACAGGGGGCATCGACGAGCAGTACTTC
>TRBV19|TRBJ1-5|TRBD1|.
CASDRGWNQPQHF
TGTGCCAGTGACAGGGGGTGGAATCAGCCCCAGCATTTT
>TRBV19|TRBJ1-5|.|few
CASSLQGYGNQPQHF
TGTGCCAGTAGTCTGCAGGGATATGGCAATCAGCCCCAGCATTTT
>TRBV19|TRBJ1-2|TRBD1|few
CASGLPRGGYGYTF
TGTGCCAGTGGACTCCCCAGGGGGGGGTATGGCTACACCTTC
>TRBV28|TRBJ1-3|.|few
CASRPTLGNTIYF
TGTGCCAGCAGACCCACGCTAGGAAACACCATATATTTT
>TRBV18|TRBJ2-1|.|few
CASSPGASRNEQFF
TGTGCCAGCTCACCAGGTGCGTCTCGCAATGAGCAGTTCTTC
>TRBV4-1|TRBJ2-1|TRBD1|.
CASSKGQGASSYNEQFF
TGCGCCAGCAGCAAGGGACAGGGGGCCTCCTCCTACAATGAGCAGTTCTTC
>TRBV5-6|TRBJ1-1|TRBD1|.
CASASTPRTGSEAFF
TGTGCCAGCGCATCTACCCCCAGGACAGGCTCTGAAGCTTTCTTT
>TRBV7-9|TRBJ2-1|TRBD2|.
CASSPGTRINNEQFF
TGTGCCAGCAGCCCCGGGACTAGAATAAACAATGAGCAGTTCTTC
>TRBV14|TRBJ2-1|.|few
CASSLGTSGRNNEQFF
TGTGCCAGCAGCTTAGGGACGAGCGGCCGCAACAATGAGCAGTTCTTC
>TRBV9|TRBJ2-7|.|once
CASSVATGAPYEQYF
TGTGCCAGCAGCGTAGCTACCGGGGCCCCCTACGAGCAGTACTTC
>TRBV30|TRBJ2-5|.|.
CAWRGLNQETQYF
TGTGCCTGGAGAGGACTAAACCAAGAGACCCAGTACTTC
>TRBV20-1|TRBJ2-3|.|.
CSASTDTQYF
TGCAGTGCTTCTACAGATACGCAGTATTTT
>TRBV15|TRBJ2-1|.|.
CATRYGAGPNNEQFF
TGTGCCACTCGATATGGGGCAGGGCCGAACAATGAGCAGTTCTTC
>TRBV5-8|TRBJ2-3|.|few
CASSPPGTDTQYF
TGTGCCAGCAGCCCCCCGGGAACAGATACGCAGTATTTT
>TRBV5-1|TRBJ2-1|TRBD2|few
CASSLGAGGQGDEQFF
TGCGCCAGCAGCTTGGGGGCGGGAGGCCAGGGCGATGAGCAGTTCTTC
>TRBV30|TRBJ1-1|.|few
CAWIAQSVPFF
TGTGCCTGGATCGCGCAATCGGTCCCTTTCTTT
>TRBV7-8|TRBJ2-3|TRBD2|.
CASSPWREWADTQYF
TGTGCCAGCAGCCCCTGGCGGGAGTGGGCAGATACGCAGTATTTT
>TRBV7-2|TRBJ2-2|TRBD2|.
CASTRGGRVGELFF
TGTGCCAGCACCCGAGGAGGGAGGGTTGGGGAGCTGTTTTTT
>TRBV7-9|TRBJ2-7|TRBD2|.
CASSLGVSGLVLHEQYF
TGTGCCAGCAGCTTAGGAGTATCTGGACTAGTCCTTCACGAGCAGTACTTC
>TRBV10-3|TRBJ1-1|TRBD1|few
CAITSGGNTEAFF
TGTGCCATCACGTCAGGGGGCAACACTGAAGCTTTCTTT
>TRBV6-1|TRBJ1-1|.|once
CASSRDVTEAFF
TGTGCCAGCAGTAGGGACGTGACTGAAGCTTTCTTT
>TRBV6-4|TRBJ1-1|.|.
CASSDGTGGTEAFF
TGTGCCAGCAGTGACGGGACGGGGGGCACTGAAGCTTTCTTT
>TRBV7-2|TRBJ2-1|TRBD2|.
CASPLKGLAAYNEQFF
TGTGCCAGTCCACTCAAGGGGCTAGCGGCGTACAATGAGCAGTTCTTC
>TRBV30|TRBJ2-5|TRBD1|once
CAWSVDRGLETQYF
TGTGCCTGGAGTGTAGACAGGGGGTTGGAGACCCAGTACTTC
>TRBV19|TRBJ1-5|.|.
CASSTPGGREGPQHF
TGTGCCAGTAGTACCCCGGGGGGCCGCGAGGGGCCCCAGCATTTT
>TRBV28|TRBJ2-1|TRBD2|once
CASSPSGVYNEQFF
TGTGCCAGCAGTCCCAGCGGGGTTTACAATGAGCAGTTCTTC
>TRBV30|TRBJ1-1|.|few
CAWLRIAFF
TGTGCCTGGTTAAGGATAGCTTTCTTT
>TRBV5-4|TRBJ2-5|.|.
CASSWDPTGTQYF
TGTGCCAGCAGCTGGGACCCGACAGGGACCCAGTACTTC
>TRBV11-3|TRBJ2-1|.|.
CASSKEGQNVPTMRNEQFF
TGTGCCAGCAGCAAAGAAGGGCAGAATGTACCAACAATGCGGAATGAGCAGTTCTTC
>TRBV28|TRBJ1-2|.|.
CASSRGGPGGGYTF
TGTGCCAGCAGTCGAGGAGGACCTGGCGGTGGCTACACCTTC
>TRBV5-6|TRBJ2-7|.|once
CASSRQPPRLFRSYEQYF
TGTGCCAGCAGCAGGCAACCGCCGAGGCTATTCCGATCGTACGAGCAGTACTTC
>TRBV2|TRBJ1-5|.|.
CASSVQQGGNQPQHF
TGTGCCAGCAGCGTTCAGCAAGGGGGCAATCAGCCCCAGCATTTT
>TRBV11-3|TRBJ2-3|.|.
CASSLAGLSDTQYF
TGTGCCAGCAGCTTAGCGGGGCTATCAGATACGCAGTATTTT
>TRBV7-3|TRBJ2-1|.|.
CASSLTKGNNEQFF
TGTGCCAGCAGCTTAACCAAAGGTAACAATGAGCAGTTCTTC
>TRBV9|TRBJ2-3|.|.
CASSVAPDTDTQYF
TGTGCCAGCAGCGTAGCACCCGACACAGATACGCAGTATTTT
>TRBV14|TRBJ2-7|.|.
CASSLRARPREQYF
TGTGCCAGCAGCCTCCGGGCCCGACCCCGCGAGCAGTACTTC
>TRBV5-4|TRBJ2-7|.|.
CASSTDSIEQYF
TGTGCCAGCAGCACGGACAGTATCGAGCAGTACTTC
>TRBV27|TRBJ2-1|.|.
CASSPLTGKRSDEQFF
TGTGCCAGCAGTCCACTCACAGGGAAGAGGAGCGATGAGCAGTTCTTC
>TRBV5-1|TRBJ2-5|.|.
CASSFVGQETQYF
TGCGCCAGCAGCTTTGTAGGGCAAGAGACCCAGTACTTC